This entry concerns a single T cell receptor (beta chain). Assay used: immunoSEQ multiplex PCR; TCRdb lists only in-frame clones, some missing. The table has roughly 250,000 clones, 75% to 95% seen once. The CDR3 loop spans 13 amino acids. Between the trimmed V and J ends, which lost 7 bases and 7 bases, there was a span of 15 bases. Germline assignment: CDR1 KGHDR and CDR2 SFDVKD. The sample is drawn from a study of blood T cell repertoires in COVID-19. The TCR was taken from a woman aged 18-29 years who had recovered from COVID-19. The sample comprised PBMCs or T cells enriched from blood (not recorded which). The chain couples TRBV24-1 to TRBJ1-2, with D possibly being TRBD1 (5 bases). CDR3: CATSPGTEGGYTF. For the CDR3, the DNA is TGTGCCACCAGCCCAGGGACGGAGGGTGGCTACACCTTC.